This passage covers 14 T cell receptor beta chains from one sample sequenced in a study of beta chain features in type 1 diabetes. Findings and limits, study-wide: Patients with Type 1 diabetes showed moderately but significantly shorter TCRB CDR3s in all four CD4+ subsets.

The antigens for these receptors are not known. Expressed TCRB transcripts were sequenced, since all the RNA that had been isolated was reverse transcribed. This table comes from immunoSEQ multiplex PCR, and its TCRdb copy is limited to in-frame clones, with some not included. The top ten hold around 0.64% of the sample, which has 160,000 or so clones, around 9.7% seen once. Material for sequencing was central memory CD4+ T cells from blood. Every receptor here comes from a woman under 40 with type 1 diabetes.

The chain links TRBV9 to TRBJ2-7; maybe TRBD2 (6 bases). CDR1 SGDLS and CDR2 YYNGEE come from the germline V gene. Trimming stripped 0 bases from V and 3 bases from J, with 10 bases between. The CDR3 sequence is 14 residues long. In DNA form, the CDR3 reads TGTGCCAGCAGCGTAGCGGGAGACCTCTACGAGCAGTACTTC. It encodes CASSVAGDLYEQYF.

The CDR3 nucleotides are TGTGCCAGCAGCTTGGGACAGGTGAACACTGAAGCTTTCTTT. This gives the protein CASSLGQVNTEAFF. The chain employs TRBV7-2 and TRBJ1-1; 8 nucleotides align to TRBD1. The CDR3 length is 14 residues. The ends lost 3 bases at V and 0 bases at J; junction bases unmatched: 0. The germline CDR1 and CDR2 sequences are SGHTA and FQGNSA. The full variable domain, its missing parts supplied by reference TRBV7-2 and TRBJ1-1, is GAGVSQSPSNKVTEKGKDVELRCDPISGHTALYWYRQSLGQGLEFLIYFQGNSAPDKSGLPSDRFSAERTGGSVSTLTIQRTQQEDSAVYLCASSLGQVNTEAFFGQGTRLTVV.

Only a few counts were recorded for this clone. The CDR3 region is CASSVEPYNEQFF. The DNA for the CDR3 is TGCGCCAGCAGCGTGGAGCCCTACAATGAGCAGTTCTTC. V and J are TRBV5-1 and TRBJ2-1; D is undetermined. There are 13 residues in the CDR3. Germline V gene sequence: CDR1 SGHRS, CDR2 YFSETQ. V was pared by 4 bases and J by 2 bases, with 7 bases between.

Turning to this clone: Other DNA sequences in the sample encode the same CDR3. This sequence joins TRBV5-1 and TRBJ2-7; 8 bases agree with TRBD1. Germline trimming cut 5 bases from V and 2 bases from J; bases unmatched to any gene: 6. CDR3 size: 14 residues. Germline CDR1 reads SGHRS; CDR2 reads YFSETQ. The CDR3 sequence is CASRSGQGTYEQYF. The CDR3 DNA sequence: TGCGCCAGCAGATCAGGACAGGGTACCTACGAGCAGTACTTC.

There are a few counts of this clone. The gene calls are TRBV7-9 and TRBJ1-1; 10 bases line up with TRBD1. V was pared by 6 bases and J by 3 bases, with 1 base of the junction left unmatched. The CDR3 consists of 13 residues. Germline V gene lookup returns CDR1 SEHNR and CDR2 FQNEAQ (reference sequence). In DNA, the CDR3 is TGTGCCAGCAGGGGACAGGGGTACACTGAAGCTTTCTTT. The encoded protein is CASRGQGYTEAFF.

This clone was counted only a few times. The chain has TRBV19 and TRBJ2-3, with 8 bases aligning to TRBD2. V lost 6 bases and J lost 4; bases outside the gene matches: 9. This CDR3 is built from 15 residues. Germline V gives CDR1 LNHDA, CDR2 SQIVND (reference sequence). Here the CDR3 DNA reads TGTGCCAGTAGACAGACTAGCGTGAGCGCAGATACGCAGTATTTT. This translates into CASRQTSVSADTQYF.

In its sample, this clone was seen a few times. The CDR3 DNA reads TGTGCCAGCAGCGTAGGGCGGGACTCGCCGACCCAGTACTTC. It yields the protein CASSVGRDSPTQYF. V gene TRBV2 combines with J gene TRBJ2-5; a possible D gene is TRBD2 (6 bases). The germline V gene encodes CDR1 SNHLY and CDR2 FYNNEI. The CDR3 runs 14 residues. Trimming took 6 bases from V and 7 from J, leaving 18 bases between them.

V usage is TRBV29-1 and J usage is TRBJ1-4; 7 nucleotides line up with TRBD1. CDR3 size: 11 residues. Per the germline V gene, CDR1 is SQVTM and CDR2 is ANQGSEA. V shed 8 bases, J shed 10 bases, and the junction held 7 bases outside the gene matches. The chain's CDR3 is CSFGTEGKLFF. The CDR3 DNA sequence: TGCAGCTTCGGGACAGAAGGAAAACTGTTTTTT.

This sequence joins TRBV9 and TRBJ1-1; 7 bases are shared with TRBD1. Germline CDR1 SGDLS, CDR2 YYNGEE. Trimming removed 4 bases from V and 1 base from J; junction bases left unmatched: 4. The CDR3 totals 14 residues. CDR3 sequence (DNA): TGTGCCAGCAGCCGACAGGGCTCGAACACTGAAGCTTTCTTT. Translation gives CASSRQGSNTEAFF.

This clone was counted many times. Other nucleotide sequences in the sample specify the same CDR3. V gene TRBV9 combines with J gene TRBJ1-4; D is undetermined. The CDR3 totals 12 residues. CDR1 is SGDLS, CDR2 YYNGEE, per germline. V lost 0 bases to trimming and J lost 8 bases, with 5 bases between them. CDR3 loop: CASSVAGEKLFF. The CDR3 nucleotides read TGTGCCAGCAGCGTAGCAGGAGAAAAACTGTTTTTT.

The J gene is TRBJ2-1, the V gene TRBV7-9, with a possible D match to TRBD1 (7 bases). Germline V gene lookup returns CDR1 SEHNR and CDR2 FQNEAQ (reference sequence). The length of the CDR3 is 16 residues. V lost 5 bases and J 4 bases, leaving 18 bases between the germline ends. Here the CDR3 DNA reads TGTGCCAGCAGCCCTATAGGGGGGACAGTTTACAATGAGCAGTTCTTC. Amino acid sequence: CASSPIGGTVYNEQFF.

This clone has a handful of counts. CDR3 nucleotide sequence: TGTGCCAGCAACAGGGCCGCTGAAGCTTTCTTT. Translated, it gives CASNRAAEAFF. The chain combines TRBV5-6 with TRBJ1-1; D is possibly TRBD1 (6 bases). V dropped 6 bases and J dropped 6 bases, with 9 bases sitting between them. CDR1 is SGHDT and CDR2 is YYEEEE in the germline V gene. The CDR3 is 11 amino acids.

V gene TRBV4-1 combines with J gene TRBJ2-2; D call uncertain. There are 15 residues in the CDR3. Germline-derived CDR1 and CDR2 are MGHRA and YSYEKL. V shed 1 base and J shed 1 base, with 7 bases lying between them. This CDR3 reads CASSQVPGNTGELFF. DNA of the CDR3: TGCGCCAGCAGCCAAGTTCCGGGGAACACCGGGGAGCTGTTTTTT.

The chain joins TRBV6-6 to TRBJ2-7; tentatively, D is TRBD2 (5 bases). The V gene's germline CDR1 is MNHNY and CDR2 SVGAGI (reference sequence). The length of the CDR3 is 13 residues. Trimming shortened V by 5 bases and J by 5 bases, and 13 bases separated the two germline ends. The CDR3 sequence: CASSLRGSDEQYF. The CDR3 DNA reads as TGTGCCAGCAGTCTCCGGGGTTCCGACGAGCAGTACTTC.